Sequencing of this T cell receptor (beta chain) was carried out in a study of blood T cell repertoires in COVID-19 (dated by TCRdb to 2020 to 2021). Context from the whole study: Samples from collaborators originated in the United States, Italy and Spain and spanned both the acute and convalescent phases of COVID-19. Where HLA class I and class II types were available, the types were taken from metadata supplied by the sample provider, not from assay-based typing. The material from the prospective study consisted of cDNA or gDNA derived from T cells, B-cell-depleted T cells, or PBMCs. The samples were drawn from the first 160 participants of the ongoing ImmuneRACE study and from 1,200 or so subjects provided by 6 global collaborators. The repertoires were made available in a free public database intended to serve as a resource for research on the immune response to SARS-CoV-2. Subjects who had been exposed to COVID-19, were actively infected with it, or had recovered from it provided the deeply sampled blood TCRbeta repertoires that made up the dataset. A de-identified subject ID, COVID-19 status, age in years and sex were almost always included in the sample metadata.

The CDR3 runs 14 amino acids, cysteine and phenylalanine included. Only the CDR3 DNA is retained, 42 bases long and in frame from the first base. CDR1 and CDR2 are read off the germline V gene as SGHRS and YFSETQ. V and J lose 4 bases and 6 bases, and a span of 17 bases separates them. Comments on this clone: It lacks a known antigen. Qualities for individual bases were not recorded, and no much larger clone is one base off.

Collaborating institutions collected whole blood in K2EDTA tubes following their own protocols. For TCRbeta analysis, collaborators shipped samples in one of three forms: frozen whole blood, isolated PBMCs, or DNA extracted from either of those sample types. The immunoSEQ Assay, a bias-controlled multiplex PCR, was used to amplify TCRbeta CDR3 regions from genomic DNA. From the authors' description of their analysis: Within the assay, amplification of reference gene primers was used to estimate how many nucleated cells each sample contained. To quantify the absolute abundance of each unique TCRbeta CDR3 rearrangement, sequence reads were collapsed and filtered. For each sample, productive Simpson clonality was calculated by taking the square root of Simpson's diversity index across productive rearrangements. The clones in this table, taken by TCRdb from immuneACCESS, are in-frame only. Not every clone is retained; where verified, under half of the shortfall comes from an unresolved V gene, and the cause of the rest is unknown. Clone size and V and J calls were adopted from that table, with D and trimming inferred from the DNA. The table for this sample lists about 280,000 clones; roughly 86% of them were counted only once. Of the sample, 9% to 9.5% falls within the top ten clones.

Beyond this particular receptor, the publication reports: The quantity of clinical and demographic metadata differed by source and by participant and was supplied without curation.

The sample consisted of peripheral blood. The sequence links TRBV5-1 to TRBJ2-7; a weak D assignment points to TRBD1 (5 bases agree). The clonotype comes from a man younger than 30 with active or convalescent COVID-19. In nucleotide form, the sequence is TGCGCCAGCAGCCAAGGACAAGCTGATTCCGAGCAGTACTTC. The resulting protein is CASSQGQADSEQYF. The CDR3, completed at both ends by the reference TRBV5-1 and TRBJ2-7 genes, gives the full variable domain KAGVTQTPRYLIKTRGQQVTLSCSPISGHRSVSWYQQTPGQGLQFLFEYFSETQRNKGNFPGRFSGRQFSNSRSEMNVSTLELGDSALYLCASSQGQADSEQYFGPGTRLTVT.